The 14 T cell receptor beta chains reported below all come from one sample, sequenced in a study of blood T cells in healthy people across ages. Alongside a J-beta primer mix, a sample-barcoded 5' primer served in a second PCR lasting about 7 to 12 cycles. MiXCR was run by TCRdb on the 5' RACE reads, yielding one entry per CDR3 protein. The data contain over 600,000 distinct CDR3 sequences, 40% to 45% of them singletons. Sequencing used blood. These receptors were obtained from a man at least 80 years old in good health.

This clonotype was observed a few times. The V gene is TRBV25-1, the J gene TRBJ1-2; 12 nucleotides match TRBD1. The CDR3 spans 16 residues. J lost 6 bases, V lost 2 bases, and 7 bases had no gene match. Germline V gene lookup returns CDR1 MGHDK and CDR2 SYGVNS. CDR3 bases: TGTGCCAGCAGTGAACCGGGACAGGGGGCAGGGAATGGCTACACCTTC. Its translation: CASSEPGQGAGNGYTF.

The gene calls are TRBV5-1 and TRBJ1-2; D remains ambiguous. The ends were cut back, 5 bases at V and 0 bases at J, with 14 bases in the middle. Germline values: CDR1 SGHRS, CDR2 YFSETQ. The CDR3 runs to 15 residues. In DNA, the CDR3 is TGCGCCAGCAGTCGTTTGAGTACAACTAACTATGGCTACACCTTC. This sequence encodes CASSRLSTTNYGYTF.

V gene TRBV2 combines with J gene TRBJ2-4, with 9 bases matching TRBD1. TRBJ2-7 matches the DNA end more closely, so the J call is doubtful. Germline CDR1 is SNHLY and CDR2 is FYNNEI. This CDR3 has 16 amino acids. CDR3 residues: CASSRQGVGFQAEQYF. In DNA, the CDR3 is TGTGCCAGCAGTCGACAGGGGGTCGGGTTTCAGGCCGAGCAGTACTTC.

Comment on this clonotype: This could be a read error, since a much larger clone is one nucleotide away. This chain links TRBV5-1 with TRBJ2-5; D unclear. In germline, CDR1 is SGHRS, CDR2 YFSETQ. V gave up 2 bases and J gave up 11 bases, with 22 bases separating them. The CDR3 sequence is 15 residues long. This CDR3 is CASSLADSFYNEQYF. Here the CDR3 DNA reads TGCGCCAGCAGCTTAGCAGATAGTTTCTACAATGAGCAGTACTTC.

The table lists this clonotype with a few counts. The V call is TRBV18, the J call TRBJ2-7; TRBD1 matches at 7 bases. The V gene end was trimmed by 4 bases and the J gene end by 0 bases; junction bases not matched to a gene: 6. This CDR3 is 15 amino acids long. Germline V gene data show CDR1 as KGHSH and CDR2 as LQKENI. The CDR3 protein is CASSLQTGSSYEQYF. In DNA, the CDR3 is TGTGCCAGCTCACTCCAGACAGGGAGCTCCTACGAGCAGTACTTC.

The rearrangement links TRBV20-1 to TRBJ2-1; the D call may be TRBD1 or TRBD2 (5 bases each). CDR3 size: 12 residues. Germline lookup yields CDR1 DFQATT and CDR2 SNEGSKA (reference sequence). Trimming took 3 bases from V and 7 from J, leaving 10 bases between them. The CDR3 here is CSASGTGNEQFF. The CDR3 coding sequence is TGCAGTGCTAGCGGGACGGGGAATGAGCAGTTCTTC.

This clonotype occurred a few times. A read error may account for a junction end that differs from germline. CDR3 residues: CASSRQGLAGDNEQFF. The CDR3 DNA reads as TGTGCCAGTAGCCGGCAGGGACTAGCGGGGGACAATGAGCAGTTCTTC. The V and J genes are TRBV14 and TRBJ2-1, with 14 bases lining up with TRBD2. The CDR3 is made up of 16 amino acids. Per germline, CDR1 SGHDN and CDR2 FVKESK.

This clonotype occurred many times. This chain joins TRBV3-1 and TRBJ2-5; 11 bases agree with TRBD2. The CDR3 is 16 residues long. After removal of 2 bases from V and 0 bases from J, the junction contained 2 bases not matched to a gene. Per the germline V gene, CDR1 is LGHDT and CDR2 is YNNKEL (reference sequence). CDR3 protein: CASSQTGLADQETQYF. The CDR3 DNA follows: TGTGCCAGCAGCCAAACGGGACTAGCGGACCAAGAGACCCAGTACTTC.

The chain uses TRBV3-1 and TRBJ2-7; possibly TRBD1 for D (6 bases). The CDR3 loop spans 20 amino acids. Germline V gives CDR1 LGHDT, CDR2 YNNKEL (reference sequence). V lost 0 bases to trimming and J lost 1 base, with 25 bases between them. The CDR3 DNA is TGTGCCAGCAGCCAAGAGGAAAGGGGGAGACTCTCTCGTCGGTCCTACGAGCAGTACTTC. It yields the protein CASSQEERGRLSRRSYEQYF.

This clonotype was detected a few times. V is TRBV3-1 and J is TRBJ2-1; D is perhaps TRBD2 (7 bases). This CDR3 spans 16 amino acids. Between the trimmed V and J ends, which lost 6 bases and 5 bases, there was a span of 20 bases. Germline assignment: CDR1 LGHDT and CDR2 YNNKEL (reference sequence). The DNA of the CDR3 is TGTGCCAGCAGGGGGGCCGGGACTACCTTTAACAATGAGCAGTTCTTC. Its translation: CASRGAGTTFNNEQFF.

J is TRBJ2-3 and V is TRBV20-1; TRBD2 might be the D (6 bases). The germline CDR1 and CDR2 sequences are DFQATT and SNEGSKA (reference sequence). The CDR3 runs 14 residues. The V and J ends lost 6 bases and 7 bases respectively, with 20 bases between them. This chain's CDR3 is CSALTPPSVNTQYF. For the CDR3, the DNA is TGCAGTGCCCTCACGCCCCCTAGCGTGAATACGCAGTATTTT.

The rearrangement uses TRBV3-1 and TRBJ2-1; 12 bases align to TRBD2. This CDR3 is built from 15 residues. Trimming at V came to 2 bases and at J to 9 bases, leaving 5 bases not matched to a gene. CDR1 is LGHDT, CDR2 YNNKEL, per germline (reference sequence). The DNA of the CDR3 is TGTGCCAGCAGCCAACCGACTAGCGGGAGAGGTGAGCAGTTCTTC. It encodes CASSQPTSGRGEQFF.

This sequence joins TRBV10-2 and TRBJ2-3, with D perhaps being TRBD1 or TRBD2 (5 bases each). The CDR3 consists of 15 residues. Looked up from germline, CDR1 is WSHSY and CDR2 is SAAADI. Between the trimmed V and J ends, which lost 3 bases and 2 bases, there was a span of 12 bases. The CDR3 DNA sequence: TGCGCCAGCAGTGACTGGGACGTAGTCACAGATACGCAGTATTTT. It encodes CASSDWDVVTDTQYF.

This chain links TRBV9 with TRBJ2-5; 9 nucleotides match TRBD1. The J call may be incorrect, as the DNA end agrees better with TRBJ2-7. CDR1 and CDR2 from the germline V gene are SGDLS and YYNGEE. The CDR3 spans 15 residues. The CDR3 reads CASSVVGQGFDEQYF. CDR3 coding DNA: TGTGCCAGCAGCGTAGTGGGACAGGGATTTGACGAGCAGTACTTC.